The rows below give T cell receptor beta chains drawn from one sample of a study of cytomegalovirus exposure and HLA in healthy donors. Some clones are missing from TCRdb's copy, which holds only in-frame ones; the method was immunoSEQ multiplex PCR. The table has fewer than 95,000 clones, around 77% seen once. What was sequenced was PBMCs. The receptors shown here come from a man in his thirties or forties in good health and CMV-seronegative. CDR3s include the opening cysteine and the closing phenylalanine or tryptophan. The D gene is left open where the match is weak. Some rows mark clone size as missing; the rest say once, few, many or name a class of expanded clone.

abundance	d_gene	j_gene	v_gene	CDR3aa	CDR3nt
few	TRBD1	TRBJ2-1	TRBV11-3	CASSLSGGSEQFF	TGTGCCAGCAGCTTATCAGGGGGAAGTGAGCAGTTCTTC
NA	TRBD1	TRBJ1-1	TRBV5-1	CASSLGQGPEAFF	TGCGCCAGCAGCTTGGGACAGGGCCCTGAAGCTTTCTTT
NA	NA	TRBJ2-5	TRBV7-6	CASSLGRQGPGETQYF	TGTGCCAGCAGCTTGGGTCGTCAGGGGCCGGGGGAGACCCAGTACTTC
NA	TRBD1	TRBJ1-2	TRBV5-1	CASSLVQGALGYTF	TGCGCCAGCAGCTTGGTCCAGGGGGCTCTTGGCTACACCTTC
NA	NA	TRBJ1-3	TRBV7-2	CASSLAQGSGNTIYF	TGTGCCAGCAGCTTGGCACAGGGCTCTGGAAACACCATATATTTT
NA	NA	TRBJ2-3	TRBV2	CASRSTYTDTQYF	TGTGCCAGCCGTTCTACCTACACAGATACGCAGTATTTT
few	TRBD1	TRBJ1-1	TRBV9	CASSVERGGQGKAFF	TGTGCCAGCAGCGTAGAGCGAGGCGGACAGGGGAAAGCTTTCTTT
NA	NA	TRBJ2-5	TRBV6-1	CASSESLQGWETQYF	TGTGCCAGCAGTGAAAGCCTCCAGGGCTGGGAGACCCAGTACTTC
NA	TRBD1	TRBJ1-1	TRBV5-1	CASSLLSGGNTEAFF	TGCGCCAGCAGCTTGCTATCAGGGGGGAACACTGAAGCTTTCTTT
NA	NA	TRBJ1-2	TRBV29-1	CSVEVQGEGYTF	TGCAGCGTTGAAGTACAGGGAGAAGGCTACACCTTC
NA	NA	TRBJ2-3	TRBV28	CASSVYLFLGTDTQYF	TGTGCCAGCAGTGTCTACCTATTCTTAGGCACAGATACGCAGTATTTT
NA	NA	TRBJ1-2	TRBV9	CASRSPGFGGYTF	TGTGCCAGCAGAAGTCCGGGGTTTGGTGGCTACACCTTC
NA	TRBD2	TRBJ2-1	TRBV5-1	CASSLGASGGYNEQFF	TGCGCCAGCAGCTTGGGGGCTAGCGGGGGCTACAATGAGCAGTTCTTC
NA	NA	TRBJ1-6	TRBV7-9	CASSNDRPPLHF	TGTGCCAGCAGCAATGACAGACCACCCCTCCACTTT
NA	NA	TRBJ1-4	TRBV9	CASSPYSEGTNEKLFF	TGTGCCAGCAGCCCGTATTCGGAGGGTACTAATGAAAAACTGTTTTTT
NA	NA	TRBJ1-2	TRBV19	CASSIKAAGEVRGYTF	TGTGCCAGTAGTATAAAAGCTGCGGGCGAGGTTCGGGGCTACACCTTC
once	TRBD1	TRBJ2-1	TRBV7-2	CASRLLRGPSYNEQFF	TGTGCCAGCAGACTCCTCAGGGGGCCCTCCTACAATGAGCAGTTCTTC
NA	NA	TRBJ1-2	TRBV19	CASQPGHPNYGYTF	TGTGCCAGTCAACCGGGACACCCTAACTATGGCTACACCTTC
NA	NA	TRBJ2-7	TRBV7-3	CASSHGQPGRPWEQYF	TGTGCCAGCAGCCACGGACAGCCGGGCCGTCCGTGGGAGCAGTACTTC
NA	NA	TRBJ1-2	TRBV9	CASSVDRANYGYTF	TGTGCCAGCAGCGTAGATCGAGCTAACTATGGCTACACCTTC
NA	NA	TRBJ1-1	TRBV5-1	CASSLALQGGTEAFF	TGCGCCAGCAGCTTGGCCCTCCAGGGTGGTACTGAAGCTTTCTTT